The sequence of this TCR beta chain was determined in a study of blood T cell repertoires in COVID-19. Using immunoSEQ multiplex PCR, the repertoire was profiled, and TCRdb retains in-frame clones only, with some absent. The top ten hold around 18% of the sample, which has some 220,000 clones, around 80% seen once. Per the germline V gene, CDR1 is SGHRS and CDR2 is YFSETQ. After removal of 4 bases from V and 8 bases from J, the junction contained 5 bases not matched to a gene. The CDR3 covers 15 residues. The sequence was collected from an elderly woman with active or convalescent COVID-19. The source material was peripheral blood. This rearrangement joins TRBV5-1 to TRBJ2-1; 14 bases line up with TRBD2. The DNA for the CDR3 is TGCGCCAGCAGCCTGGGACTAGCGGGAGTCGATGAGCAGTTCTTC. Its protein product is CASSLGLAGVDEQFF.